These 32 T cell receptor beta chains share one sample of origin, sequenced in a study of blood T cell repertoires in COVID-19. The protocol was immunoSEQ multiplex PCR, while the TCRdb copy is restricted to in-frame clones and leaves out a portion. The table shows 120,000 to 150,000 clones, with 80% occurring only once. The sequenced material came from peripheral blood. These receptors were obtained from a woman aged 50 to 60 with acute or convalescent COVID-19.

V usage is TRBV4-3 and J usage is TRBJ2-5, with 9 nucleotides matching TRBD2. The CDR3 is 19 amino acids. Germline CDR1 reads LGHNA; CDR2 reads YSLEER. With V trimmed by 0 bases and J by 4 bases, 15 bases remained unmatched. In DNA, the CDR3 is TGCGCCAGCAGCCAAGAGGTATCTTACGGCGGGGGGGCCAGAGAGACCCAGTACTTC. It specifies CASSQEVSYGGGARETQYF.

This chain joins TRBV13 and TRBJ2-3; D perhaps matches TRBD2 (6 bases). Germline CDR1 PRHDT, CDR2 FYEKMQ (reference sequence). V was cut by 2 bases and J by 8 bases, with 11 bases left in between. CDR3 length: 13 residues. CDR3 protein: CASSLNMGGTQYF. CDR3 nucleotide sequence: TGTGCCAGCAGCTTAAACATGGGGGGTACGCAGTATTTT.

This clone was observed once. The chain joins TRBV6-5 to TRBJ1-1, with 7 nucleotides matching TRBD1. J was trimmed by 5 bases and V by 6 bases; bases with no gene match: 3. The germline gives CDR1 MNHEY, CDR2 SVGAGI. The CDR3 runs 12 residues. The CDR3 nucleotides read TGTGCCAGCAGGACAGGGCTGACTGAAGCTTTCTTT. It is translated as CASRTGLTEAFF.

This CDR3 is CASSLPGNQPQHF. CDR3 in DNA: TGTGCCAGCAGTTTGCCAGGGAATCAGCCCCAGCATTTT. This chain connects TRBV28 to TRBJ1-5, with a possible D match to TRBD1 (5 bases). The CDR3 is 13 residues long. V was shortened by 3 bases and J by 4 bases, with 7 bases between the two germline ends. Germline V lookup: CDR1 MDHEN, CDR2 SYDVKM.

J is TRBJ2-7 and V is TRBV7-8; a possible D gene is TRBD1 (6 bases). The CDR3 is 16 amino acids. V gave up 8 bases and J gave up 2 bases, with 22 bases separating them. Per the germline V gene, CDR1 is SGHVS and CDR2 is FQNEAQ. DNA for the CDR3: TGTGCCAGCTGGATACCCCAACAGGGTGCCACCTACGAGCAGTACTTC. Its protein is CASWIPQQGATYEQYF.

V is TRBV25-1 and J is TRBJ1-4, with D possibly matching TRBD1 (5 bases). The CDR3 consists of 14 residues. Germline CDR1 reads MGHDK; CDR2 reads SYGVNS. Trimming left V 7 bases short and J 4 bases short, with 13 bases between. The DNA for the CDR3 is TGTGCCAGCAACCAAGGCGGGGGTAATGAAAAACTGTTTTTT. Translating gives CASNQGGGNEKLFF.

The chain recombines TRBV7-3 with TRBJ2-5, with unresolved D. This CDR3 is built from 13 residues. The V end was cut by 1 base, the J end by 1 base, with 4 bases between. CDR1 SGHTA and CDR2 FQGTGA come from the germline V gene. CDR3 sequence reads: CASSLNSQETQYF. CDR3 DNA sequence: TGTGCCAGCAGCTTAAACAGCCAAGAGACCCAGTACTTC.

The V gene is TRBV9, the J gene TRBJ1-4; D unresolved. Germline V gene data show CDR1 as SGDLS and CDR2 as YYNGEE. Trimming took off 1 base at V and 3 bases at J, with 7 bases between the two ends. The CDR3 length is 14 residues. In nucleotides, the CDR3 is TGTGCCAGCAGCGTATCCCCAGCTAATGAAAAACTGTTTTTT. Translated: CASSVSPANEKLFF. Using reference TRBV9 and TRBJ1-4 for the parts outside the CDR3, the full variable domain is DSGVTQTPKHLITATGQRVTLRCSPRSGDLSVYWYQQSLDQGLQFLIQYYNGEERAKGNILERFSAQQFPDLHSELNLSSLELGDSALYFCASSVSPANEKLFFGSGTQLSVL.

V usage is TRBV5-4 and J usage is TRBJ2-7, with TRBD2 identical over 12 bases. V dropped 5 bases and J dropped 6; count of bases not matched to a gene: 6. The CDR3 sequence is 14 residues long. Germline CDR1 and CDR2: SGHNT and YYREEE (reference sequence). The CDR3: CASRLEGLAGEQYF. The CDR3 DNA is TGTGCCAGCAGGCTGGAGGGACTAGCGGGCGAGCAGTACTTC.

The chain combines TRBV3-1 (or the pseudogene TRBV3-2) with TRBJ1-1; D is ambiguous. V gave up 4 bases and J gave up 3 bases, with 12 bases separating them. CDR3 size: 14 residues. The germline V gene has CDR1 LGHDT and CDR2 YNNKEL (reference sequence). The CDR3: CASSRGNEYTEAFF. The CDR3 DNA follows: TGTGCCAGCAGCCGAGGTAACGAGTACACTGAAGCTTTCTTT.

The chain recombines TRBV10-3 with TRBJ2-1, with unresolved D. Germline CDR1 is ENHRY and CDR2 is SYGVKD. Trimming pared 2 bases from V and 7 bases from J, leaving 6 bases between. The CDR3 length is 12 residues. The CDR3 here is CAISEARNEQFF. DNA for the CDR3: TGTGCCATCAGTGAGGCGAGGAATGAGCAGTTCTTC.

This clone was recorded only once. This rearrangement joins TRBV6-7 to TRBJ1-4; 8 bases fit TRBD1. TRBV6-7 is sorted into the ORF group, with uncertain function. This CDR3 is 16 amino acids long. V gave up 4 bases and J gave up 8 bases; unmatched junction bases: 12. The CDR3 DNA reads as TGTGCCAGCAGTTCGTTTTCCAGGGGGCGCCGCGAAAAACTGTTTTTT. Encoded protein: CASSSFSRGRREKLFF.

The chain is built from TRBV18 and TRBJ1-5, with D tentatively TRBD1 (6 bases). There are 16 residues in the CDR3. Trimming shortened V by 6 bases and J by 2 bases, and 17 bases separated the two germline ends. The V gene's germline CDR1 is KGHSH and CDR2 LQKENI. The CDR3, as DNA: TGTGCCAGCTCCCTGCTACCGAACAGGGGCAATCAGCCCCAGCATTTT. Residues: CASSLLPNRGNQPQHF.

The chain employs TRBV29-1 and TRBJ2-5; possibly TRBD2 for D (6 bases). The CDR3 runs to 13 residues. Trimming stripped 7 bases from V and 5 bases from J, with 17 bases between. Germline values: CDR1 SQVTM, CDR2 ANQGSEA. CDR3 DNA sequence: TGCAGCGCCGGGACTCTCCTTGCGGAGACCCAGTACTTC. It specifies CSAGTLLAETQYF.

The chain uses TRBV11-3 and TRBJ2-5; D perhaps matches TRBD2 (6 bases). V lost 4 bases to trimming and J lost 2 bases, with 17 bases between them. This CDR3 has 16 amino acids. The germline CDR1 and CDR2 sequences are SGHNT and YENEEA. The CDR3 spells CASSSVGGATQETQYF. The CDR3 DNA follows: TGTGCCAGCAGCTCCGTTGGCGGGGCCACTCAAGAGACCCAGTACTTC.

This sequence joins TRBV6-2 or TRBV6-3 and TRBJ2-7; possibly TRBD1 for D (5 bases). Germline V gene lookup returns CDR1 MNHEY and CDR2 SVGEGT. The ends were cut back, 5 bases at V and 5 bases at J, with 10 bases in the middle. The CDR3 runs to 12 residues. DNA for the CDR3: TGTGCCAGCAGTCTTGACAGACACGAGCAGTACTTC. This translates into CASSLDRHEQYF.

V is TRBV9 and J is TRBJ2-7; 8 bases align to TRBD1. Germline V gene data show CDR1 as SGDLS and CDR2 as YYNGEE. The trim removed 4 bases at V and 4 bases at J, leaving 4 bases unmatched. CDR3 length: 13 amino acids. For the CDR3, the DNA is TGTGCCAGCAGCATTACAGGGGGGTACGAGCAGTACTTC. This translates into CASSITGGYEQYF.

The chain has TRBV28 and TRBJ2-7; D gene uncertain. The germline CDR1 and CDR2 sequences are MDHEN and SYDVKM. The CDR3 loop spans 12 amino acids. The ends were cut back, 7 bases at V and 6 bases at J, with 13 bases in the middle. The CDR3 here is CASTPPRGEQYF. The CDR3 DNA reads as TGTGCCAGCACTCCTCCCCGCGGCGAGCAGTACTTC.

This rearrangement joins TRBV5-6 to TRBJ1-4; D perhaps matches TRBD1 (5 bases). V was shortened by 6 bases and J by 3 bases, with 9 bases between the two germline ends. The CDR3 is made up of 13 amino acids. Germline V gene sequence: CDR1 SGHDT, CDR2 YYEEEE. The CDR3 here is CASTDSANEKLFF. In nucleotides, the CDR3 is TGTGCCAGCACAGACAGTGCTAATGAAAAACTGTTTTTT.

The rearrangement uses TRBV5-1 and TRBJ1-5; 9 bases align to TRBD1. V lost 3 bases and J lost 3; bases outside the gene matches: 4. The CDR3 has 15 amino acids. Germline V CDR1 and CDR2: SGHRS, YFSETQ. CDR3 sequence reads: CASSSGTGPNQPQHF. The CDR3 DNA is TGCGCCAGCAGCTCCGGGACAGGGCCCAATCAGCCCCAGCATTTT.

The chain joins TRBV19 to TRBJ1-2; D unclear. The CDR3 is made up of 13 amino acids. Between the trimmed V and J ends, which lost 4 bases and 7 bases, there was a span of 13 bases. CDR1 and CDR2 from the germline V gene are LNHDA and SQIVND (reference sequence). The CDR3 spells CASSSEPAGGYTF. The CDR3 nucleotides read TGTGCCAGTAGTAGCGAACCGGCGGGTGGCTACACCTTC. Combining the CDR3 with reference TRBV19 and TRBJ1-2 gives the whole variable domain DGGITQSPKYLFRKEGQNVTLSCEQNLNHDAMYWYRQDPGQGLRLIYYSQIVNDFQKGDIAEGYSVSREKKESFPLTVTSAQKNPTAFYLCASSSEPAGGYTFGSGTRLTVV.

This clone was detected only a few times. The chain couples TRBV5-6 to TRBJ1-2, with D perhaps TRBD1 (5 bases). Germline V gene lookup returns CDR1 SGHDT and CDR2 YYEEEE. This CDR3 is built from 14 residues. The V end was cut by 4 bases, the J end by 6 bases, with 16 bases between. CDR3 sequence: CASSPWGGYNGYTF. The CDR3 DNA reads as TGTGCCAGCAGCCCGTGGGGGGGTTATAATGGCTACACCTTC.

CDR3 amino acids: CASSLAASAKQFF. In nucleotides, the CDR3 is TGTGCCAGCAGCTTAGCGGCTAGCGCCAAGCAGTTCTTC. The chain joins TRBV7-7 to TRBJ2-1, with a possible D match to TRBD2 (6 bases). The CDR3 spans 13 residues. Deletions cut 0 bases from V and 11 bases from J, with 11 bases between. CDR1 and CDR2 (germline): SSHAT, FNYEAQ (reference sequence).

V is TRBV7-2 and J is TRBJ1-1, with D maybe TRBD1 (5 bases). The CDR3 extends over 13 amino acids. Germline V CDR1 and CDR2: SGHTA, FQGNSA. Trimming cost V 5 bases and J 0 bases, with 7 bases left between them. In nucleotides, the CDR3 is TGTGCCAGCAGCCCGACAGTGAACACTGAAGCTTTCTTT. Translation: CASSPTVNTEAFF.

The chain combines TRBV5-1 with TRBJ2-1; the match to TRBD1 covers 11 bases. Germline values: CDR1 SGHRS, CDR2 YFSETQ. The CDR3 is 15 residues long. Losses at the gene ends were 4 bases for V and 9 bases for J; bases not matched to a gene: 9. The CDR3 DNA follows: TGCGCCAGCAGCCCCCGGGACAGGGGGGTTAGTGAGCAGTTCTTC. Translation gives CASSPRDRGVSEQFF.

J is TRBJ1-2 and V is TRBV12-5; D ambiguous. V was clipped by 8 bases and J by 5 bases, with 18 bases between them. CDR3 length equals 14 residues. The germline V gene encodes CDR1 LGHNT and CDR2 FRNRAP. This CDR3 is CASTSTRNFYGYTF. CDR3 bases: TGTGCTAGTACCTCCACGAGGAATTTTTATGGCTACACCTTC.

The V and J genes are TRBV6-5 and TRBJ1-2; D is unclear. The V and J ends lost 1 base and 8 bases respectively, with 17 bases between them. The CDR3 has 15 residues. In germline, CDR1 is MNHEY, CDR2 SVGAGI. The CDR3 here is CASSYLAGSPDGYTF. The CDR3 DNA sequence: TGTGCCAGCAGTTACTTGGCAGGATCCCCAGACGGCTACACCTTC.

This clone was detected a few times. This chain joins TRBV7-2 and TRBJ1-3, with D maybe TRBD1 (6 bases). Trimming stripped 5 bases from V and 2 bases from J, with 16 bases between. Germline CDR1 SGHTA, CDR2 FQGNSA. The CDR3 is 16 amino acids. The DNA of the CDR3 is TGTGCCAGCAGCACCCGGACAGTCTCTCCTGGAAACACCATATATTTT. It specifies CASSTRTVSPGNTIYF.

The J gene is TRBJ1-5, the V gene TRBV18; 8 positions match TRBD1. This CDR3 comprises 15 residues. Germline assignment: CDR1 KGHSH and CDR2 LQKENI. Trimming took 6 bases from V and 7 from J; bases not matched to a gene: 11. CDR3 in amino acids: CASSPGQGSVQPQHF. The CDR3 DNA reads as TGTGCCAGCTCCCCTGGACAGGGCTCCGTCCAGCCCCAGCATTTT.

On this clone: Additional DNA sequences in this sample encode the identical CDR3. This chain connects TRBV6-5 to TRBJ1-4; 7 bases map to TRBD1. The J segment lost 4 bases and the V segment lost 4 bases, leaving 6 bases of the junction unmatched. This CDR3 is 15 amino acids long. CDR1 is MNHEY, CDR2 SVGAGI, per germline. DNA of the CDR3: TGTGCCAGCAGTTCCGGACAGGCGATTAATGAAAAACTGTTTTTT. It codes for CASSSGQAINEKLFF.

The chain has TRBV19 and TRBJ1-4; 7 nucleotides align to TRBD1. The CDR3 extends over 15 amino acids. Germline CDR1 is LNHDA and CDR2 is SQIVND (reference sequence). The V and J ends lost 8 bases and 0 bases, in that order; junction bases with no gene match: 6. The CDR3 is CASLPDRATNEKLFF. CDR3 DNA sequence: TGTGCCAGTCTCCCTGACAGGGCAACTAATGAAAAACTGTTTTTT.

This clone was seen once. The rearrangement uses TRBV18 and TRBJ1-2; D possibly corresponds to TRBD1 (5 bases). Germline CDR1 reads KGHSH; CDR2 reads LQKENI. The CDR3 extends over 15 amino acids. V lost 6 bases to trimming and J lost 8 bases, with 22 bases between them. CDR3 amino acids: CASSPEPSGAGGYTF. The CDR3 DNA is TGTGCCAGCTCGCCGGAGCCGAGCGGGGCAGGAGGCTACACCTTC.